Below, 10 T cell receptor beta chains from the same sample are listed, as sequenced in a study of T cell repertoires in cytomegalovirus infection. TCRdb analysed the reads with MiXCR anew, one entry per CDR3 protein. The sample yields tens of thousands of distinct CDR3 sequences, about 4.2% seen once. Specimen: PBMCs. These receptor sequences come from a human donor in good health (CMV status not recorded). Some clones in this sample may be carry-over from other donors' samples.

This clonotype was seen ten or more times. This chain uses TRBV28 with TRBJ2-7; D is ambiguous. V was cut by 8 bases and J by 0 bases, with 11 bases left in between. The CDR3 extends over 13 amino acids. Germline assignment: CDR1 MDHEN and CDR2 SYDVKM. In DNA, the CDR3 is TGTGCCAGCCTTGCTATTAGCTCCTACGAGCAGTACTTC. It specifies CASLAISSYEQYF. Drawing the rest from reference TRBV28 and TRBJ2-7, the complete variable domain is DVKVTQSSRYLVKRTGEKVFLECVQDMDHENMFWYRQDPGLGLRLIYFSYDVKMKEKGDIPEGYSVSREKKERFSLILESASTNQTSMYLCASLAISSYEQYFGPGTRLTVT.

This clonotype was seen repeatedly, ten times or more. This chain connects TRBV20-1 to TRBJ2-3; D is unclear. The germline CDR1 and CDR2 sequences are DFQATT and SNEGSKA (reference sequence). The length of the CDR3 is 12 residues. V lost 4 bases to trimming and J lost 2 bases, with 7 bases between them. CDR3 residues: CSANDDTDTQYF. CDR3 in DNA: TGCAGTGCTAATGACGACACAGATACGCAGTATTTT.

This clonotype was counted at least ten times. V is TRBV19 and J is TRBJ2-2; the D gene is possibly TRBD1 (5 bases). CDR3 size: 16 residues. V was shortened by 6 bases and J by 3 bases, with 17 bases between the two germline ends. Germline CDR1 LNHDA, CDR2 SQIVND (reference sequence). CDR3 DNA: TGTGCCAGTAGCAATAACCCAGGGATCTACACCGGGGAGCTGTTTTTT. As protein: CASSNNPGIYTGELFF.

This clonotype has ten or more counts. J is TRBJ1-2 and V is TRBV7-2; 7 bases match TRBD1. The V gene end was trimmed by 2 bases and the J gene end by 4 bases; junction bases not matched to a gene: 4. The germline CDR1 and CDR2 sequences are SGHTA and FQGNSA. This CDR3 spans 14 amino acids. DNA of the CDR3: TGTGCCAGCAGCTTAAGGGACAGAAGCTATGGCTACACCTTC. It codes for CASSLRDRSYGYTF.

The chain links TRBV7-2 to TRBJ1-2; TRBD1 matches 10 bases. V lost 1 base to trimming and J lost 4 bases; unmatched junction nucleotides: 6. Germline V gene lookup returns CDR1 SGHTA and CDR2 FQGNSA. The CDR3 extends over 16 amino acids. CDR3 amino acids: CASSLGGTGAGYGYTF. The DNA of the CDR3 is TGTGCCAGCAGCTTAGGGGGGACAGGGGCCGGCTATGGCTACACCTTC.

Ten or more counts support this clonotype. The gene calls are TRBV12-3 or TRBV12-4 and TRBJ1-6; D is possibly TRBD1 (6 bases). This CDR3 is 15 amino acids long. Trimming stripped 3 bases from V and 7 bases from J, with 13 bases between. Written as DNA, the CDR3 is TGTGCCAGCAGTTTCCTCGGGGGCGAGAATTCACCCCTCCACTTT. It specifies CASSFLGGENSPLHF.

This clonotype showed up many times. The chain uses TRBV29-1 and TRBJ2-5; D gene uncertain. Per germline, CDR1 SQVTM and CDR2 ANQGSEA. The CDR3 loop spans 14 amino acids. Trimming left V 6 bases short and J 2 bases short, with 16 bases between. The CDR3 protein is CSVAITVAQETQYF. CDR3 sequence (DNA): TGCAGCGTCGCCATTACCGTCGCTCAAGAGACCCAGTACTTC.

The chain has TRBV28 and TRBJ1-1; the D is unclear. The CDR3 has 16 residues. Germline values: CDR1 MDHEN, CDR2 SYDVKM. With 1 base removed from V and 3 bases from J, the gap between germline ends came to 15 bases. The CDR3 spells CASSLSGPWRDTEAFF. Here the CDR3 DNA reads TGTGCCAGCAGTTTATCCGGACCTTGGCGGGACACTGAAGCTTTCTTT.

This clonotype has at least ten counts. CDR3 region: CASSLGASAYNEQFF. CDR3 nucleotides: TGTGCCAGCAGCCTGGGGGCTAGCGCGTACAATGAGCAGTTCTTC. The rearrangement joins TRBV7-2 to TRBJ2-1; TRBD1 or TRBD2 may be the D gene (6 bases each). The CDR3 spans 15 residues. Per the germline V gene, CDR1 is SGHTA and CDR2 is FQGNSA. Trimming cost V 5 bases and J 4 bases, with 15 bases left between them.

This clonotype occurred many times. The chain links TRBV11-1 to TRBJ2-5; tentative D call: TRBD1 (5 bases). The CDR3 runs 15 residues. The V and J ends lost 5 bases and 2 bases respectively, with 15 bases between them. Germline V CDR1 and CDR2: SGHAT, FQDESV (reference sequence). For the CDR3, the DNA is TGTGCCAGCAGCCCTAGAAGGGGTCGGCAAGAGACCCAGTACTTC. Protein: CASSPRRGRQETQYF.